Reported below is one T cell receptor beta chain. Its specific antigen is unknown. V and J are trimmed by 2 bases and 1 base, and the gene matches miss 3 bases of the junction. Counted from cysteine to phenylalanine, this CDR3 has 15 amino acids. Only the CDR3 region is kept as DNA, spanning 45 bases read in frame from base 1. CDR1 and CDR2 are drawn from the germline V gene: KGHSH, LQKENI. This entry comes from a study of T cell responses to AZD1222 COVID-19 vaccine (dated by TCRdb to the early 2020s). Concerning the study at large: A total of just over 230 trial participants underwent TCR sequencing, of whom some 210 received two doses of AZD1222 and about 26 received two doses of the MenACWY control vaccine. Trial participants were enrolled into age subgroups of 18-55, 56-69 and 70-plus years, which contained 148, 28 and 57 TCR-sequenced participants, respectively.

Here is what the overall study found, with its caveats: The whole spike protein was spanned by vaccine-associated CD4 TCRs, and dominant responses were seen in regions 160-218 and 743-854. Reportedly, close to half of the unique spike-specific TCRs recognized epitopes lying outside the regions that are mutated in the B.1.351 and B.1.1.7 variants. Most participants were white British and females outnumbered males, and the authors suggested that clonal diversity may have been underestimated. Conclusions about previously exposed vaccinees were limited because only six or seven AZD1222 recipients were SARS-CoV-2 seropositive at baseline. The 56-69-year group was small, and its depth increase did not reach significance, likely because of low power. A significant rise in spike-specific TCR breadth and depth was observed after two AZD1222 doses relative to day 0 and relative to MenACWY recipients. Because no day 14 peak-response samples were available, the repertoires could be characterized only after the peak T cell response.

The CDR3 regions of human TCRbeta chains were analyzed by immunosequencing. Turning to the authors' computational methods: Repertoire TCRs were checked for matches against a reference library of SARS-CoV-2-specific TCRs that had been generated using the MIRA antigen-specificity platform. Breadth meant the fraction of unique TCRs that were SARS-CoV-2-associated, whereas depth meant the fraction of total T cells that were SARS-CoV-2-associated. Each spike-specific TCR was assigned to its reactive spike region and to a CD4 or CD8 class using the MIRA data. Log10-transformed breadth and depth values were compared by one-way ANOVA with Sidak's multiple comparisons tests. Here the immuneACCESS table is served through TCRdb, limited to in-frame sequences with V and J called. Missing clones are a known gap in these copies; in checked studies unresolved V genes cover under half, and the rest lacks a known reason. V and J calls and clone size are copied from that table; D and trimming were computed from the DNA. The data table for this sample lists more than 110,000 clones. 2% to 2.5% of the sample comes from the top ten.

What the time point label conveys for this sample: baseline before first vaccination. Vaccinee samples were obtained from the UK trials COV001 and COV002, which included a single-blind randomized controlled phase 2/3 trial of AZD1222 (ChAdOx1 nCoV-19) in healthy adults. For TCRbeta chain sequencing, PBMC samples were collected from trial participants at day 0 and at day 28 after the second dose. The chain uses TRBV18 and TRBJ1-1; 8 of the junction bases match TRBD1. The sequence derives from an adult in good health. The sample comprised peripheral blood. In nucleotide form, the sequence is TGTGCCAGCTCACCAACCGGGACAGGGAACACTGAAGCTTTCTTT. It is translated as CASSPTGTGNTEAFF. Full variable domain (CDR3 extended with the reference TRBV18 and TRBJ1-1 proteins): NAGVMQNPRHLVRRRGQEARLRCSPMKGHSHVYWYRQLPEEGLKFMVYLQKENIIDESGMPKERFSAEFPKEGPSILRIQQVVRGDSAAYFCASSPTGTGNTEAFFGQGTRLTVV.